The present entry profiles one T cell receptor beta chain with its context. This sample stems from a study of early T cells in non-severe SARS-CoV-2 infection. On the study more broadly: Sequencing input comprised bulk RNA from unsorted whole blood; chain pairing was not available.

TCRdb ran MiXCR on the 5' RACE reads and lists one entry per CDR3 protein. The sample has approximately 65,000 distinct CDR3 sequences; 9% to 15% are singletons. J was trimmed by 3 bases and V by 1 base; bases with no gene match: 8. There are 15 residues in the CDR3. CDR1 and CDR2 from the germline V gene are GTSNPN and SVGIG (reference sequence). The clonotype was recovered from an adult who was a healthcare worker with PCR-confirmed SARS-CoV-2 infection or an uninfected control (not recorded which). The chain combines TRBV30 with TRBJ2-7; 8 nucleotides agree with TRBD1. Input material: whole blood. DNA of the CDR3: TGTGCCTGGAGTGCAGGGGGCGCGGGGTTCTACGAGCAGTACTTC. As protein: CAWSAGGAGFYEQYF.